This TCR beta chain stems from a study of T cell changes during pregnancy in multiple sclerosis. Using immunoSEQ multiplex PCR, the repertoire was profiled, and TCRdb retains in-frame clones only, with some absent. The sample includes tens of thousands of clones, 90% to 95% of them seen just once. Per the germline V gene, CDR1 is SGDLS and CDR2 is YYNGEE. CDR3 length equals 16 residues. V shed 0 bases, J shed 10 bases, and the junction held 6 bases outside the gene matches. The chain combines TRBV9 with TRBJ2-1; 14 nucleotides line up with TRBD2. The clonotype comes from a female donor with multiple sclerosis, enrolled in a pregnancy study. The input for sequencing was CD4+ T cells from peripheral blood mononuclear cells, taken in the second trimester of pregnancy. The CDR3 DNA reads as TGTGCCAGCAGCGTAGGACTAGCGGGAGGGCCGGGGGAGCAGTTCTTC. Amino acids: CASSVGLAGGPGEQFF.